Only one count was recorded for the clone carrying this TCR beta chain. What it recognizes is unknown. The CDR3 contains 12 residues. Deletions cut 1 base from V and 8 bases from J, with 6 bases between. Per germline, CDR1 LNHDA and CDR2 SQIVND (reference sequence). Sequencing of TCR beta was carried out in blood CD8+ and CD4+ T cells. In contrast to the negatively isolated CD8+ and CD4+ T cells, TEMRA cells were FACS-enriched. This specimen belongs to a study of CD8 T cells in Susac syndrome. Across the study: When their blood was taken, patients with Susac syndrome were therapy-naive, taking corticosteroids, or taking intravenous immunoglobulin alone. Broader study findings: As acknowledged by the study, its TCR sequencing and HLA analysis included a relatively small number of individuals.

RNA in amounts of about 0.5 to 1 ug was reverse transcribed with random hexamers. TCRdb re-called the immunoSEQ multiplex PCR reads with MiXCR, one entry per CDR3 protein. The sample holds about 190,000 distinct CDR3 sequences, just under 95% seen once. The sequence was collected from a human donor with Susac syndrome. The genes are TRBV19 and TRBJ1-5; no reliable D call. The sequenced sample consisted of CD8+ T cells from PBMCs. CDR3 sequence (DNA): TGTGCCAGTAGTATAGCCCGTAAGCCCCAGCATTTT. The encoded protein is CASSIARKPQHF.